This T cell receptor beta chain is drawn from a study of shared clonotypes between healthy human individuals. A word on this clone: Its antigen is as yet unknown.

The CDR3 length is 15 residues. The germline V gene encodes CDR1 SNHLY and CDR2 FYNNEI. Trimming removed 4 bases at V and 1 base at J, with 12 bases between. Sequencing used immunoSEQ multiplex PCR; TCRdb keeps in-frame clones, though not all of them. There are millions of clones in the sample; 90% to 95% occur only once, and over 0.12% lies in the top ten. The study, taken as a whole, reports: It was the non-shared clonotypes that had lower generation probabilities than clonotypes shared by all four donors.

This rearrangement joins TRBV2 to TRBJ2-3; perhaps TRBD2 as D (5 bases). The specimen was naive CD4+ T cells sorted from blood. Subset in this sample: CD45RA+ positively selected. The receptor's source is a man between 18 and 35 years old in good health. The CDR3 protein is CASSAEGGGTDTQYF. In DNA form, the CDR3 reads TGTGCCAGCAGTGCAGAGGGCGGTGGCACAGATACGCAGTATTTT. The whole variable domain, filled in from reference TRBV2 and TRBJ2-3, reads EPEVTQTPSHQVTQMGQEVILRCVPISNHLYFYWYRQILGQKVEFLVSFYNNEISEKSEIFDDQFSVERPDGSNFTLKIRSTKLEDSAMYFCASSAEGGGTDTQYFGPGTRLTVL.